The 22 T cell receptor beta chains reported below all come from one sample, sequenced in a study of shared clonotypes between healthy human individuals. The naive CD8 fraction comprised CD45RO-negative cells positively selected for CCR7 and excluded terminally differentiated effector memory CD45RA+ cells. Repertoires were generated with immunoSEQ multiplex PCR, while TCRdb's copy carries only in-frame clones and drops some. The sample holds roughly 2.1 million clones; approximately 94% are singletons and the top ten take roughly 1.8%. The sample consisted of naive CD8+ T cells from PBMCs. These receptors all stem from a man aged 18-30 years in good health. Some clones in this sample may be carry-over from other donors' samples.

CDR3 sequence (DNA): TGTGCCAGCAGCCCCACCCCCAGGCCCCTAACTAACTATGGCTACACCTTC. This sequence encodes CASSPTPRPLTNYGYTF. The chain uses TRBV7-6 and TRBJ1-2; D gene uncertain. The CDR3 has 17 residues. Trimming stripped 5 bases from V and 0 bases from J, with 19 bases between. Looked up from germline, CDR1 is SGHVS and CDR2 is FNYEAQ.

V usage is TRBV2 and J usage is TRBJ2-1, with D unresolved. Trimming left V 4 bases short and J 11 bases short, with 6 bases between. Germline CDR1 SNHLY, CDR2 FYNNEI. The CDR3 length is 10 residues. The CDR3 coding sequence is TGTGCCAGCAGTGGGTATCAGCAGTTCTTC. Protein product: CASSGYQQFF.

This chain uses TRBV19 with TRBJ2-3, with 9 bases identical to TRBD2. The J segment lost 1 base and the V segment lost 5 bases, leaving 7 bases of the junction unmatched. Germline lookup yields CDR1 LNHDA and CDR2 SQIVND (reference sequence). This CDR3 has 16 amino acids. CDR3 in DNA: TGTGCCAGTAGTCGAGTAGCGGGAGTGGGCACAGATACGCAGTATTTT. It codes for CASSRVAGVGTDTQYF. Full variable domain (outside the CDR3, taken from reference TRBV19 and TRBJ2-3): DGGITQSPKYLFRKEGQNVTLSCEQNLNHDAMYWYRQDPGQGLRLIYYSQIVNDFQKGDIAEGYSVSREKKESFPLTVTSAQKNPTAFYLCASSRVAGVGTDTQYFGPGTRLTVL.

In nucleotides, the CDR3 is TGCGCCAGCAGCCAAGGGGCAGCGCCGAGCACAGATACGCAGTATTTT. Amino acid sequence: CASSQGAAPSTDTQYF. V is TRBV4-1 and J is TRBJ2-3; no reliable D call. CDR3 length: 16 amino acids. Germline CDR1 and CDR2: MGHRA and YSYEKL. Deletions cut 1 base from V and 0 bases from J, with 11 bases between.

This clone has a single count. The CDR3 protein is CASSPLGLNRGGDQPQHF. CDR3 DNA sequence: TGTGCCAGCAGCCCTTTGGGATTGAACAGGGGGGGAGATCAGCCCCAGCATTTT. This chain joins TRBV27 and TRBJ1-5; TRBD1 agrees at 8 bases. The V segment lost 6 bases and the J segment 5 bases; nucleotides outside the gene matches: 18. The CDR3 runs to 18 residues. Germline V gene data show CDR1 as MNHEY and CDR2 as SMNVEV (reference sequence).

The rearrangement uses TRBV15 and TRBJ1-2, with 9 bases matching TRBD1. This CDR3 has 14 amino acids. J was trimmed by 4 bases and V by 6 bases; bases with no gene match: 6. Looked up from germline, CDR1 is LNHNV and CDR2 is YYDKDF (reference sequence). This CDR3 is CATRDRGFSYGYTF. CDR3 DNA: TGTGCCACCAGGGACAGGGGATTCTCCTATGGCTACACCTTC. The entire variable domain, with the rest obtained from reference TRBV15 and TRBJ1-2, is as follows: DAMVIQNPRYQVTQFGKPVTLSCSQTLNHNVMYWYQQKSSQAPKLLFHYYDKDFNNEADTPDNFQSRRPNTSFCFLDIRSPGLGDTAMYLCATRDRGFSYGYTFGSGTRLTVV.

The chain couples TRBV6-5 to TRBJ2-1; D possibly corresponds to TRBD2 (6 bases). V dropped 5 bases and J dropped 9 bases, with 17 bases sitting between them. CDR3 size: 14 residues. Per germline, CDR1 MNHEY and CDR2 SVGAGI. The CDR3 region has the DNA TGTGCCAGCAGTCCATCCATGGAGGGGCCTGAGCAGTTCTTC. It translates to CASSPSMEGPEQFF.

The genes are TRBV11-1 and TRBJ2-1; D not resolved. The germline V gene encodes CDR1 SGHAT and CDR2 FQDESV (reference sequence). This CDR3 is 14 amino acids long. Trimming removed 5 bases at V and 0 bases at J, with 8 bases between. In DNA, the CDR3 is TGTGCCAGCAGCCCGGGCTTCTCCTACAATGAGCAGTTCTTC. Translation gives CASSPGFSYNEQFF. The whole variable domain, remainder taken from reference TRBV11-1 and TRBJ2-1, is EAEVAQSPRYKITEKSQAVAFWCDPISGHATLYWYRQILGQGPELLVQFQDESVVDDSQLPKDRFSAERLKGVDSTLKIQPAELGDSAMYLCASSPGFSYNEQFFGPGTRLTVL.

Worth noting for this clone: The same CDR3 can be traced to other DNA sequences in this sample. V usage is TRBV27 and J usage is TRBJ2-7; D uncertain. Looked up from germline, CDR1 is MNHEY and CDR2 is SMNVEV (reference sequence). The CDR3 length is 13 residues. The V end lost 3 bases, the J end lost 2 bases, and 8 bases lay between the germline ends. CDR3 in amino acids: CASSLTPAYEQYF. The CDR3 coding sequence is TGTGCCAGCAGTTTGACACCGGCCTACGAGCAGTACTTC.

The J gene is TRBJ2-3, the V gene TRBV7-9; D is possibly TRBD1 or TRBD2 (6 bases each). Germline lookup yields CDR1 SEHNR and CDR2 FQNEAQ (reference sequence). Trimming shortened V by 5 bases and J by 6 bases, and 21 bases separated the two germline ends. This CDR3 comprises 16 residues. In DNA form, the CDR3 reads TGTGCCAGCAGCGCTGACACAGGGCCCCGGGGGGATACGCAGTATTTT. Its protein is CASSADTGPRGDTQYF.

The rearrangement uses TRBV7-9 and TRBJ2-1; D may be TRBD1 or TRBD2 (5 bases each). Germline V gene sequence: CDR1 SEHNR, CDR2 FQNEAQ (reference sequence). V was trimmed by 3 bases and J by 9 bases, leaving 12 bases between them. The CDR3 runs 13 residues. The CDR3 is CASSLGVGFEQFF. CDR3 nucleotides: TGTGCCAGCAGCTTGGGGGTTGGGTTTGAGCAGTTCTTC. The full variable domain, completed using reference TRBV7-9 and TRBJ2-1, is DTGVSQNPRHKITKRGQNVTFRCDPISEHNRLYWYRQTLGQGPEFLTYFQNEAQLEKSRLLSDRFSAERPKGSFSTLEIQRTEQGDSAMYLCASSLGVGFEQFFGPGTRLTVL.

A note on this clone: The sample carries other DNA sequences with the same CDR3. The V and J genes are TRBV9 and TRBJ2-1; 7 bases agree with TRBD2. Trimming took 2 bases from V and 7 from J; bases not matched to a gene: 6. The CDR3 sequence is 14 residues long. In germline, CDR1 is SGDLS, CDR2 YYNGEE. The CDR3 region is CASSVGGGPNEQFF. The CDR3 DNA follows: TGTGCCAGCAGCGTCGGGGGAGGGCCTAATGAGCAGTTCTTC.

This chain links TRBV28 with TRBJ1-2, with D perhaps TRBD1 (6 bases). Germline values: CDR1 MDHEN, CDR2 SYDVKM. Between the trimmed V and J ends, which lost 3 bases and 4 bases, there was a span of 21 bases. The CDR3 consists of 17 residues. This chain's CDR3 is CASSFRGASVFSYGYTF. CDR3 bases: TGTGCCAGCAGTTTTAGGGGGGCCTCGGTTTTTAGCTATGGCTACACCTTC.

The gene calls are TRBV28 and TRBJ1-5; D is unresolved. The CDR3 runs 16 residues. Trimming took 2 bases from V and 0 from J, leaving 11 bases between them. Germline V gene sequence: CDR1 MDHEN, CDR2 SYDVKM. The chain's CDR3 is CASSLGFSLSNQPQHF. The DNA of the CDR3 is TGTGCCAGCAGTTTAGGTTTCTCCCTTAGCAATCAGCCCCAGCATTTT.

The genes are TRBV9 and TRBJ1-2, with D unclear. CDR3 length: 15 residues. The V gene lost 3 bases and the J gene lost 5 bases, with 17 bases spanning the gap. Germline V CDR1 and CDR2: SGDLS, YYNGEE. This chain's CDR3 is CASSADLGALYGYTF. The DNA of the CDR3 is TGTGCCAGCAGCGCCGACCTGGGCGCGTTATATGGCTACACCTTC. The variable domain in full, completed from reference TRBV9 and TRBJ1-2, reads DSGVTQTPKHLITATGQRVTLRCSPRSGDLSVYWYQQSLDQGLQFLIQYYNGEERAKGNILERFSAQQFPDLHSELNLSSLELGDSALYFCASSADLGALYGYTFGSGTRLTVV.

V and J are TRBV5-1 and TRBJ1-1; no reliable D call. Germline-derived CDR1 and CDR2 are SGHRS and YFSETQ. V was shortened by 4 bases and J by 1 base, with 11 bases between the two germline ends. This CDR3 has 14 amino acids. CDR3 loop: CASSPYTGNTEAFF. The CDR3 DNA reads TGCGCCAGCAGCCCATATACGGGGAACACTGAAGCTTTCTTT.

The chain has TRBV27 and TRBJ1-5; D is possibly TRBD1 (5 bases). The CDR3 spans 13 residues. Germline CDR1 MNHEY, CDR2 SMNVEV (reference sequence). V lost 1 base and J 11 bases, leaving 12 bases between the germline ends. CDR3 DNA sequence: TGTGCCAGCAGTTTATTCCAGGGACGAGCCCAGCATTTT. This codes for CASSLFQGRAQHF.

V gene TRBV11-2 combines with J gene TRBJ2-2; 9 positions agree with TRBD2. Germline V gene lookup returns CDR1 SGHAT and CDR2 FQNNGV. The CDR3 length is 15 residues. The J segment lost 5 bases and the V segment lost 5 bases, leaving 6 bases of the junction unmatched. The CDR3 DNA reads as TGTGCCAGCAGCGCTAGCGGGATCCTGACCGGGGAGCTGTTTTTT. It yields the protein CASSASGILTGELFF.

The chain carries TRBV27 and TRBJ2-7; tentatively, D is TRBD1 or TRBD2 (5 bases each). Germline CDR1 MNHEY, CDR2 SMNVEV (reference sequence). This CDR3 spans 15 amino acids. Deletions cut 2 bases from V and 0 bases from J, with 11 bases between. DNA of the CDR3: TGTGCCAGCAGTTTAGAGGGGACGACCTCCTACGAGCAGTACTTC. Amino acids: CASSLEGTTSYEQYF.

The V call is TRBV7-8, the J call TRBJ2-2; 7 positions match TRBD2. This CDR3 is built from 20 residues. V trimming: 1 base; J trimming: 0 bases; junction bases outside the gene matches: 14. Germline CDR1 and CDR2: SGHVS and FQNEAQ. The CDR3 DNA is TGTGCCAGCAGCTTAGAGGATCCTAGCGGTATTATCGCGAACACCGGGGAGCTGTTTTTT. Translated, it gives CASSLEDPSGIIANTGELFF.

The chain couples TRBV4-3 to TRBJ2-7; TRBD2 agrees at 8 bases. Germline assignment: CDR1 LGHNA and CDR2 YSLEER. CDR3 length: 14 residues. V shed 4 bases and J 5 bases; nucleotides not matched to a gene: 7. CDR3 region: CASSRQREIDEQYF. CDR3 bases: TGCGCCAGCAGCCGCCAGCGGGAGATCGACGAGCAGTACTTC.

Concerning this clone itself: Additional DNA sequences in this sample encode the identical CDR3. The chain employs TRBV7-9 and TRBJ2-1; D possibly corresponds to TRBD2 (6 bases). The V end lost 1 base, the J end lost 8 bases, and 9 bases lay between the germline ends. Germline V gene sequence: CDR1 SEHNR, CDR2 FQNEAQ (reference sequence). This CDR3 region has 13 residues. The CDR3 spells CASSLGRGYEQFF. The CDR3 bases are TGTGCCAGCAGCTTAGGACGGGGGTATGAGCAGTTCTTC. Looking up the rest from reference TRBV7-9 and TRBJ2-1 gives the full variable domain: DTGVSQNPRHKITKRGQNVTFRCDPISEHNRLYWYRQTLGQGPEFLTYFQNEAQLEKSRLLSDRFSAERPKGSFSTLEIQRTEQGDSAMYLCASSLGRGYEQFFGPGTRLTVL.